This is a list of T cell receptor beta chains from one sample in a study of T cell repertoires in cytomegalovirus infection. TCRdb ran MiXCR on the reads and lists one entry per CDR3 protein. Counted here are approximately 400,000 distinct CDR3 sequences, approximately 30% occurring once; the ten biggest clones make up approximately 15%. Sequenced input: PBMCs. The origin of the receptors is a human donor in good health (CMV status not recorded). Some clones in this sample may be carry-over from other donors' samples. CDR3s include the opening cysteine and the closing phenylalanine or tryptophan. D genes are given only for firm matches. The size of a clone is reported for some rows only, either as once, few or many, or as a class for expanded clones.

clone size | J gene | D gene | V gene | CDR3 protein | CDR3 DNA
few | TRBJ2-7 | . | TRBV27 | CASRSPRSYEQYF | TGTGCCAGCCGGTCACCCCGATCCTACGAGCAGTACTTC
many | TRBJ2-1 | TRBD2 | TRBV7-2 | CASSSRGAGGDNEQFF | TGTGCCAGCAGCTCCCGGGGAGCGGGGGGGGACAATGAGCAGTTCTTC
. | TRBJ2-1 | TRBD1 | TRBV5-6 | CASSLEQGASYNEQFF | TGTGCCAGCAGCTTGGAACAGGGGGCTTCCTACAATGAGCAGTTCTTC
. | TRBJ2-2 | . | TRBV7-9 | CASRPTTGELFF | TGTGCCAGCAGACCCACTACCGGGGAGCTGTTTTTT
. | TRBJ2-3 | . | TRBV2 | CASSGRISADTQYF | TGTGCCAGCAGTGGCCGGATCTCGGCGGATACGCAGTATTTT
few | TRBJ2-7 | . | TRBV29-1 | CSVEDGESSYEQYF | TGCAGCGTTGAAGACGGGGAAAGCTCCTACGAGCAGTACTTC
. | TRBJ2-2 | TRBD2 | TRBV4-1 | CASSQGTSGGVGELFF | TGCGCCAGCAGCCAAGGGACTAGCGGGGGCGTCGGGGAGCTGTTTTTT
. | TRBJ2-1 | . | TRBV6-1 | CASSESAGSSYNEQFF | TGTGCCAGCAGTGAATCTGCGGGGAGCTCCTACAATGAGCAGTTCTTC
. | TRBJ2-1 | . | TRBV24-1 | CATSTGTAEHYNEQFF | TGTGCCACCAGTACCGGGACCGCTGAGCACTACAATGAGCAGTTCTTC
. | TRBJ1-5 | TRBD1 | TRBV27 | CASSGRQGWRHPQHF | TGTGCCAGCAGTGGAAGACAGGGATGGAGGCATCCCCAGCATTTT
. | TRBJ1-2 | . | TRBV28 | CASSPPPAAGYTF | TGTGCCAGCAGTCCCCCTCCGGCAGCGGGCTACACCTTC
many | TRBJ2-1 | TRBD2 | TRBV4-1 | CASSQLAGLDEQFF | TGCGCCAGCAGCCAATTAGCGGGGCTGGATGAGCAGTTCTTC
few | TRBJ2-1 | TRBD2 | TRBV4-1 | CASSPLPSGGFNEQFF | TGCGCCAGCAGCCCCCTGCCGAGCGGGGGGTTCAATGAGCAGTTCTTC
. | TRBJ1-5 | . | TRBV14 | CASSQGGGSGQPQHF | TGTGCCAGCAGCCAAGGAGGGGGGAGCGGCCAGCCCCAGCATTTT
few | TRBJ2-2 | TRBD1 | TRBV6-4 | CASSMDRGTGELFF | TGTGCCAGCAGCATGGACAGGGGCACCGGGGAGCTGTTTTTT
few | TRBJ1-1 | . | TRBV7-6 | CASSRGEPTEAFF | TGTGCCAGCAGCCGCGGGGAACCCACTGAAGCTTTCTTT
. | TRBJ2-2 | . | TRBV27 | CASSLGRHTGELFF | TGTGCCAGCAGCCTGGGACGGCACACCGGGGAGCTGTTTTTT
few | TRBJ1-1 | TRBD1 | TRBV12-3/TRBV12-4 | CASSLSTGHEAFF | TGTGCCAGCAGTCTATCGACAGGGCATGAAGCTTTCTTT
. | TRBJ2-7 | . | TRBV12-3/TRBV12-4 | CASSLFTYEQYF | TGTGCCAGCAGTTTATTCACCTACGAGCAGTACTTC
many | TRBJ2-2 | TRBD2 | TRBV7-2 | CASSLGGGNTGELFF | TGTGCCAGCAGCTTGGGCGGGGGGAACACCGGGGAGCTGTTTTTT
few | TRBJ2-7 | . | TRBV12-3/TRBV12-4 | CATNSVGISYEQYF | TGTGCCACCAACTCAGTAGGGATTTCCTACGAGCAGTACTTC
. | TRBJ1-2 | . | TRBV7-2 | CASSLVEDVPWGYTF | TGTGCCAGCAGCTTAGTTGAGGACGTCCCTTGGGGCTACACCTTC
many | TRBJ2-6 | . | TRBV7-2 | CASSLRQSGANVLTF | TGTGCCAGCAGCTTACGACAGTCTGGGGCCAACGTCCTGACTTTC
few | TRBJ1-2 | . | TRBV2 | CASSATQENYGYTF | TGTGCCAGCAGTGCCACCCAGGAGAACTATGGCTACACCTTC
few | TRBJ1-1 | . | TRBV23-1 | CASSIGRLDRATEAFF | TGCGCCAGCAGTATAGGACGTTTAGACAGAGCCACTGAAGCTTTCTTT
. | TRBJ2-1 | TRBD2 | TRBV11-2 | CASSIAGSYNEQFF | TGTGCCAGCAGCATAGCGGGCTCCTACAATGAGCAGTTCTTC
many | TRBJ2-1 | . | TRBV19 | CASSPDRYSYNEQFF | TGTGCCAGTAGTCCGGACAGATACTCCTACAATGAGCAGTTCTTC
many | TRBJ2-3 | TRBD2 | TRBV7-2 | CASSSPLGLGTDTQYF | TGTGCCAGCAGCTCCCCCCTGGGACTAGGGACAGATACGCAGTATTTT